A single sample gave rise to the 17 T cell receptor beta chains below, sequenced in a study of shared clonotypes between healthy human individuals. Data came from immunoSEQ multiplex PCR; TCRdb stores just in-frame clones and leaves some out. Seen here are around 1 million clones, 60% to 85% observed once, and the top ten hold about 1.5%. Sequencing input: memory CD4+ T cells sorted from blood. Subset defined: CD45RA-negative fraction. The receptors were gathered from a man between 18 and 35 years old in good health.

V usage is TRBV19 and J usage is TRBJ1-2; 9 nucleotides align to TRBD1. This CDR3 is built from 14 residues. V lost 6 bases, J lost 3 bases, and 5 bases stayed unmatched. CDR1 LNHDA and CDR2 SQIVND come from the germline V gene (reference sequence). The CDR3 DNA reads TGTGCCAGTAGACGGACAGGGGAAGACTATGGCTACACCTTC. Its translation: CASRRTGEDYGYTF.

This clone was seen a few times. The CDR3 DNA reads TGTGCCTGGAGTGTCTCCGCACGGACAGGAAACACCATATATTTT. It translates to CAWSVSARTGNTIYF. The chain links TRBV30 to TRBJ1-3, with D possibly being TRBD1 (5 bases). The CDR3 sequence is 15 residues long. Looked up from germline, CDR1 is GTSNPN and CDR2 is SVGIG (reference sequence). V lost 0 bases, J lost 4 bases, and 13 bases lay in between. Supplemented by reference TRBV30 and TRBJ1-3, the full variable domain reads SQTIHQWPATLVQPVGSPLSLECTVEGTSNPNLYWYRQAAGRGLQLLFYSVGIGQISSEVPQNLSASRPQDRQFILSSKKLLLSDSGFYLCAWSVSARTGNTIYFGEGSWLTVV.

The rearrangement links TRBV6-1 to TRBJ1-5, with a tentative D call TRBD1 (6 bases). The CDR3 has 15 amino acids. Trimming removed 10 bases from V and 0 bases from J, with 16 bases in between. Germline loops: CDR1 MNHNS, CDR2 SASEGT. The CDR3 sequence is CATIRQALSNQPQHF. The CDR3 DNA follows: TGTGCCACGATCAGACAGGCGCTTAGCAATCAGCCCCAGCATTTT.

The chain employs TRBV7-2 and TRBJ2-3, with 7 bases aligning to TRBD2. CDR3 length equals 15 residues. V trimming: 5 bases; J trimming: 5 bases; junction bases outside the gene matches: 10. In germline, CDR1 is SGHTA, CDR2 FQGNSA. The CDR3 bases are TGTGCCAGCAGCGGACCACGGGAGGCGGGAGATACGCAGTATTTT. It encodes CASSGPREAGDTQYF.

This clone occurred a few times. The rearrangement uses TRBV7-9 and TRBJ2-7; D is unresolved. This CDR3 spans 14 amino acids. The V and J ends lost 7 bases and 0 bases respectively, with 13 bases between them. The germline gives CDR1 SEHNR, CDR2 FQNEAQ (reference sequence). CDR3 amino acids: CASTPRRNSYEQYF. The CDR3 DNA reads as TGTGCCAGCACTCCCCGACGGAACTCCTACGAGCAGTACTTC.

The chain links TRBV19 to TRBJ2-2; either TRBD1 or TRBD2 may supply D (5 bases each). The V and J ends lost 6 bases and 2 bases respectively, with 13 bases between them. The CDR3 contains 15 residues. CDR1 LNHDA and CDR2 SQIVND come from the germline V gene (reference sequence). The CDR3 coding sequence is TGTGCCAGTAGCACCGGGACGACCAACACCGGGGAGCTGTTTTTT. Translating gives CASSTGTTNTGELFF. The whole variable domain, filled in from reference TRBV19 and TRBJ2-2, reads DGGITQSPKYLFRKEGQNVTLSCEQNLNHDAMYWYRQDPGQGLRLIYYSQIVNDFQKGDIAEGYSVSREKKESFPLTVTSAQKNPTAFYLCASSTGTTNTGELFFGEGSRLTVL.

CDR3 nucleotide sequence: TGTGCCTGGAAGAGAGGGGGTGATGAGCAGTTCTTC. Translating gives CAWKRGGDEQFF. The rearrangement links TRBV30 to TRBJ2-1, with D possibly being TRBD1 (6 bases). This CDR3 has 12 residues. The germline V gene has CDR1 GTSNPN and CDR2 SVGIG (reference sequence). Trimming pared 4 bases from V and 8 bases from J, leaving 12 bases between.

The chain has TRBV18 and TRBJ2-3; D is uncertain. In germline, CDR1 is KGHSH, CDR2 LQKENI. V was cut by 4 bases and J by 6 bases, with 11 bases left in between. This CDR3 comprises 13 residues. The CDR3 nucleotides read TGTGCCAGCTCACTGAAGATGGCGGATACGCAGTATTTT. This gives the protein CASSLKMADTQYF.

Notes on this clone: Other nucleotide sequences from this sample produce the same CDR3. This chain joins TRBV5-6 and TRBJ2-2; D may be TRBD2 (5 bases). V was trimmed by 0 bases and J by 4 bases, leaving 7 bases between them. The V gene's germline CDR1 is SGHDT and CDR2 YYEEEE. This CDR3 is built from 14 residues. DNA for the CDR3: TGTGCCAGCAGCTTGGCCCGGGGCACCGGGGAGCTGTTTTTT. Protein product: CASSLARGTGELFF.

V usage is TRBV5-6 and J usage is TRBJ1-2, with TRBD1 identical over 7 bases. Germline V gene lookup returns CDR1 SGHDT and CDR2 YYEEEE. V dropped 1 base and J dropped 5; count of bases not matched to a gene: 5. This CDR3 has 14 residues. This chain's CDR3 is CASSLQGERYGYTF. The CDR3 bases are TGTGCCAGCAGCTTGCAGGGGGAAAGGTATGGCTACACCTTC.

The chain has TRBV5-1 and TRBJ1-4, with D uncertain. CDR1 SGHRS and CDR2 YFSETQ come from the germline V gene. V was pared by 0 bases and J by 3 bases, with 9 bases between. CDR3 size: 15 residues. The CDR3 reads CASSLGSGPNEKLFF. The CDR3 bases are TGCGCCAGCAGCTTGGGTTCTGGCCCTAATGAAAAACTGTTTTTT.

The genes are TRBV29-1 and TRBJ2-5; weak D call: TRBD1 (5 bases). The V gene lost 4 bases and the J gene lost 4 bases, with 13 bases spanning the gap. Germline V gives CDR1 SQVTM, CDR2 ANQGSEA. The CDR3 sequence is 13 residues long. For the CDR3, the DNA is TGCAGCGTTGTTGTTCAGGGTGTAGAGACCCAGTACTTC. Encoded protein: CSVVVQGVETQYF.

This rearrangement joins TRBV5-1 to TRBJ1-1, with a possible D match to TRBD1 (5 bases). From germline, CDR1 is SGHRS and CDR2 YFSETQ. The ends were cut back, 3 bases at V and 4 bases at J, with 10 bases in the middle. CDR3 size: 13 residues. The CDR3 nucleotides read TGCGCCAGCAGCTCCCGGGACCGCACTGAAGCTTTCTTT. As protein: CASSSRDRTEAFF.

This chain connects TRBV7-9 to TRBJ2-2, with TRBD2 identical over 8 bases. CDR1 and CDR2 from the germline V gene are SEHNR and FQNEAQ (reference sequence). The CDR3 consists of 16 residues. The V segment lost 4 bases and the J segment 0 bases; nucleotides outside the gene matches: 4. The CDR3 region is CASSYPGRANTGELFF. The DNA for the CDR3 is TGTGCCAGCAGCTACCCCGGGAGGGCGAACACCGGGGAGCTGTTTTTT.

The chain combines TRBV7-9 with TRBJ1-6, with D hard to call. Germline lookup yields CDR1 SEHNR and CDR2 FQNEAQ (reference sequence). Trimming stripped 5 bases from V and 11 bases from J, with 22 bases between. The CDR3 consists of 16 residues. CDR3 nucleotides: TGTGCCAGCAGCGCCGGAGGTGGAATCGGGAAAGCACCCCTCCACTTT. This gives the protein CASSAGGGIGKAPLHF.

The CDR3 sequence: CASSVGDRGPGYTF. DNA of the CDR3: TGTGCCAGCAGCGTAGGGGACAGGGGGCCTGGCTACACCTTC. The chain employs TRBV9 and TRBJ1-2, with 12 nucleotides matching TRBD1. Germline V lookup: CDR1 SGDLS, CDR2 YYNGEE. V lost 0 bases to trimming and J lost 7 bases; unmatched junction nucleotides: 1. This CDR3 spans 14 amino acids.

The chain combines TRBV30 with TRBJ1-2; 9 bases map to TRBD1. The CDR3 runs 14 residues. V dropped 5 bases and J dropped 4; count of bases not matched to a gene: 8. In germline, CDR1 is GTSNPN, CDR2 SVGIG (reference sequence). CDR3 amino acids: CAWETGGRGYGYTF. The DNA for the CDR3 is TGTGCCTGGGAAACAGGGGGCAGAGGCTATGGCTACACCTTC. The full variable domain, with the rest looked up from reference TRBV30 and TRBJ1-2, is SQTIHQWPATLVQPVGSPLSLECTVEGTSNPNLYWYRQAAGRGLQLLFYSVGIGQISSEVPQNLSASRPQDRQFILSSKKLLLSDSGFYLCAWETGGRGYGYTFGSGTRLTVV.